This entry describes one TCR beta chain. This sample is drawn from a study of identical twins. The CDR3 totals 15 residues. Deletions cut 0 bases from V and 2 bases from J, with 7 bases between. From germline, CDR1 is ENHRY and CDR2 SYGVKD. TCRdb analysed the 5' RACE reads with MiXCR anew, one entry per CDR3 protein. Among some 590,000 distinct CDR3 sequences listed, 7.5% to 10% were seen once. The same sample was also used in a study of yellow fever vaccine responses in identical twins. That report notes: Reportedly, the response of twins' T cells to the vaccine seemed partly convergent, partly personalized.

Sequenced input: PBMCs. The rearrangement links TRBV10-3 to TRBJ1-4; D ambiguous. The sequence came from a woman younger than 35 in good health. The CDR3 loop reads CAISESGVTNEKLFF. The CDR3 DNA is TGTGCCATCAGTGAGTCCGGGGTGACTAATGAAAAACTGTTTTTT.